This T cell receptor (beta chain) was sequenced for a study of T cell responses to AZD1222 COVID-19 vaccine. J gave up 1 base and V 0 bases, and 9 bases lay outside the gene matches. Germline CDR1 and CDR2: ENHRY and SYGVKD. The CDR3 consists of 18 residues. With respect to this clone: The target antigen is unknown.

Findings of the study overall: Two AZD1222 administrations were followed by greater Spike-specific TCR breadth and depth. AZD1222 recipients seropositive at baseline numbered only 6 or 7. Regions left unmutated in variants are reportedly the target of nearly half of spike-specific TCRs. There were mostly white British donors and more females than males, and clonal diversity was possibly underestimated.

Profiled with immunoSEQ multiplex PCR; TCRdb holds only in-frame clones, not every one. The table lists tens of thousands of clones, 89% of them singletons, with roughly 5.3% in the top ten. Sample: peripheral blood, taken 28 days after the second AZD1222 dose. The chain couples TRBV10-3 to TRBJ2-4, with TRBD1 matching 7 bases. The receptor was isolated from an adult who received the AZD1222 COVID-19 vaccine. The CDR3 coding sequence is TGTGCCATCAGTGAGTCGATGGCGACAGGGAGTGCCAAAAACATTCAGTACTTC. This encodes CAISESMATGSAKNIQYF.